Listed here are 13 T cell receptor beta chains from one sample, sequenced in a study of read filtering for tumor transcriptome and immune sequencing. This library used approximately 0.4 ug RNA and molecular barcoded adaptors spanning alpha/delta and beta/gamma chains. TCRdb re-called the reads with MiXCR, one entry per CDR3 protein. The table has 35,000 to 40,000 distinct CDR3 sequences, 12% to 15% seen once. The sample consisted of a population of CD138-negative cells sorted from bone marrow. All receptors derive from a donor aged 40 or over with multiple myeloma.

This clonotype was counted only a few times. A much larger clonotype is one base distant, so this may be a read error. CDR3 region: CASSEVWTGTSYTF. Written as DNA, the CDR3 is TGTGCCAGCAGTGAAGTCTGGACAGGGACTAGCTACACCTTC. This chain connects TRBV25-1 to TRBJ1-2; TRBD1 agrees at 8 bases. From germline, CDR1 is MGHDK and CDR2 SYGVNS. The CDR3 loop spans 14 amino acids. V was pared by 2 bases and J by 9 bases, with 8 bases of the junction left unmatched.

By share, this clonotype ranks as medium-sized. The rearrangement joins TRBV12-3 or TRBV12-4 to TRBJ1-5; D not certain. The CDR3 extends over 14 amino acids. Trimming took 6 bases from V and 7 from J, leaving 16 bases between them. DNA for the CDR3: TGTGCCAGCAGCAACGCTCCGGGAGCCCAGCCCCAGCATTTT. This encodes CASSNAPGAQPQHF.

A word on this clonotype: This likely reflects a read error, since a far larger clone is one base away. CDR3 sequence reads: CVSPPTQRGREVYGYF. The CDR3 nucleotides read TGTGTCAGCCCGCCTACCCAACGGGGGAGGGAGGTTTATGGGTATTTT. The V call is TRBV7-9, the J call TRBJ1-4; tentative D call: TRBD1 (5 bases). Germline loops: CDR1 SEHNR, CDR2 FQNEAQ (reference sequence). CDR3 length: 16 residues.

Worth noting for this clonotype: A much larger clone is a single base away; this may be a read error. This chain connects TRBV12-3 or TRBV12-4 to TRBJ2-7; 7 nucleotides match TRBD1. The J segment lost 3 bases and the V segment lost 5 bases, leaving 7 bases of the junction unmatched. The CDR3 is 14 residues long. The CDR3 coding sequence is TGTGCCAGCAGTCAGGGGACAGCTTACTACGAGCAGTACTTC. This translates into CASSQGTAYYEQYF.

This clonotype was counted between two and nine times. A much larger clone lies a single base off, so this may be a read error. The conserved phenylalanine or tryptophan normally closing the CDR3 is absent here, so this likely arose from a read error. The V and J genes are TRBV6-1 and TRBJ2-1; TRBD2 aligns across 9 bases. CDR1 and CDR2 from the germline V gene are MNHNS and SASEGT. The ends lost 4 bases at V and 9 bases at J; junction bases unmatched: 7. The CDR3 sequence is 14 residues long. The chain's CDR3 is CASSGSSGIREQFL. The CDR3 nucleotides read TGTGCCAGCAGTGGGTCTAGCGGGATCCGTGAGCAGTTCCTC.

This clonotype has a count of ten or more. The chain links TRBV13 to TRBJ1-1; D is unclear. Trimming left V 4 bases short and J 0 bases short, with 9 bases between. CDR1 and CDR2 (germline): PRHDT, FYEKMQ (reference sequence). This CDR3 has 14 amino acids. This chain's CDR3 is CASSSRNLNTEAFF. DNA of the CDR3: TGTGCCAGCAGCTCACGGAATTTGAACACTGAAGCTTTCTTT.

This clonotype was detected ten times or more. V usage is TRBV20-1 and J usage is TRBJ1-5, with D possibly TRBD1 on 5 matching bases. Germline V gene sequence: CDR1 DFQATT, CDR2 SNEGSKA (reference sequence). The CDR3 is 13 amino acids. V shed 6 bases and J shed 6 bases, with 15 bases lying between them. Here the CDR3 reads CSAPGRGGQPQHF. CDR3 in DNA: TGCAGTGCCCCGGGGAGGGGCGGTCAGCCCCAGCATTTT.

There are a few counts of this clonotype. The chain employs TRBV7-9 and TRBJ2-2, with TRBD2 matching over 14 bases. This CDR3 has 16 residues. J was trimmed by 5 bases and V by 5 bases; bases with no gene match: 4. In germline, CDR1 is SEHNR, CDR2 FQNEAQ (reference sequence). CDR3 sequence reads: CASSPGLAGVTGELFF. CDR3 DNA: TGTGCCAGCAGCCCGGGACTAGCGGGAGTTACCGGGGAGCTGTTTTTT.

This sequence joins TRBV5-1 and TRBJ2-6, with 7 bases that match TRBD1. Germline V gives CDR1 SGHRS, CDR2 YFSETQ. The CDR3 runs to 15 residues. With 4 bases clipped from V and 2 bases from J, the junction kept 3 bases outside the gene matches. CDR3 nucleotide sequence: TGCGCCAGCAGCACCGGGACAGCTGGGGCCAACGTCCTGACTTTC. Its protein product is CASSTGTAGANVLTF.

A word on this clonotype: One end of the junction is discordant with germline, which a read error may explain. The V and J genes are TRBV4-3 and TRBJ2-1; 7 bases map to TRBD1. This CDR3 is 14 amino acids long. Germline lookup yields CDR1 LGHNA and CDR2 YSLEER. CDR3 amino acids: CASSQEGGFNGQFF. The CDR3 DNA reads TGCGCCAGCAGCCAAGAAGGGGGCTTCAATGGGCAGTTCTTC.

This clonotype turned up a few times. V and J are TRBV6-2 or TRBV6-3 and TRBJ2-2; 11 bases fit TRBD2. The CDR3 length is 15 residues. Germline V lookup: CDR1 MNHEY, CDR2 SVGEGT. Unmatched junction bases numbered 5, after V lost 6 bases and J lost 5 bases. The chain's CDR3 is CASRTGTSGTGELFF. CDR3 bases: TGTGCCAGCAGAACCGGGACTAGCGGAACCGGGGAGCTGTTTTTT.

This clonotype was found many times. The V and J genes are TRBV7-9 and TRBJ2-5, with 7 bases lining up with TRBD1. Per the germline V gene, CDR1 is SEHNR and CDR2 is FQNEAQ (reference sequence). The CDR3 totals 15 residues. V lost 5 bases, J lost 1 base, and 7 bases stayed unmatched. This chain's CDR3 is CASSPGQSFQETQYF. The CDR3 DNA sequence: TGTGCCAGCAGCCCGGGACAGTCGTTCCAAGAGACCCAGTACTTC.

The V gene is TRBV4-1, the J gene TRBJ2-1; 12 positions match TRBD2. Germline CDR1 MGHRA, CDR2 YSYEKL. V was clipped by 0 bases and J by 7 bases; unmatched bases: 13. There are 19 residues in the CDR3. DNA for the CDR3: TGCGCCAGCAGCCAAGACCAGTTGGAGCGACTAGCGGGAGTAAATGAGCAGTTCTTC. It is translated as CASSQDQLERLAGVNEQFF.